What follows are 13 T cell receptor beta chains derived from one specimen sequenced in a study of CD4 T cell repertoires in COVID-19. Profiling relied on immunoSEQ multiplex PCR, and the TCRdb table lists in-frame clones only, not all of them. This sample yields some 80,000 clones, of which about four fifths are seen a single time; around 0.6% belongs to the top ten. The material sequenced was CD4+ T cells from peripheral blood, taken after recovery from COVID-19. All receptors come from a human donor who had COVID-19.

This chain uses TRBV3-1 (or the pseudogene TRBV3-2) with TRBJ1-1; D gene unclear. This CDR3 is built from 12 residues. Trimming removed 4 bases from V and 10 bases from J, with 13 bases in between. CDR1 and CDR2 from the germline V gene are LGHDT and YNNKEL (reference sequence). The CDR3 DNA reads TGTGCCAGCAGCCCTGGCAAGTCAGGAGCTTTCTTT. As protein: CASSPGKSGAFF.

This sequence joins TRBV5-1 and TRBJ2-4; TRBD2 might be the D (5 bases). Trimming took 1 base from V and 6 from J, leaving 14 bases between them. The CDR3 runs to 15 residues. Germline V CDR1 and CDR2: SGHRS, YFSETQ. As DNA, the CDR3 is TGCGCCAGCAGCTTGTACGCGGGTTTGAGAAACATTCAGTACTTC. It encodes CASSLYAGLRNIQYF.

A note on this clone: The junction departs from the called germline gene at one end, perhaps through a read error. V is TRBV19 and J is TRBJ2-2; a possible D gene is TRBD2 (6 bases). Germline loops: CDR1 LNHDA, CDR2 SQIVND (reference sequence). There are 15 residues in the CDR3. The CDR3 sequence is CASRLRGGNNGELFF. The CDR3 region has the DNA TGTGCCAGCAGGCTAAGGGGAGGCAACAACGGGGAGCTGTTTTTT.

This chain uses TRBV5-1 with TRBJ2-5, with TRBD2 matching 9 bases. CDR3 length equals 15 residues. After removal of 0 bases from V and 2 bases from J, the junction contained 2 bases not matched to a gene. CDR1 and CDR2 from the germline V gene are SGHRS and YFSETQ. CDR3 coding DNA: TGCGCCAGCAGCTTGGCTCTAGCGGGACAAGAGACCCAGTACTTC. Translated, it gives CASSLALAGQETQYF.

The chain joins TRBV7-2 to TRBJ1-5, with TRBD1 identical over 11 bases. The germline V gene has CDR1 SGHTA and CDR2 FQGNSA. Trimming at V came to 5 bases and at J to 6 bases, leaving 6 bases not matched to a gene. This CDR3 is built from 15 residues. CDR3: CASSPRTGGSQPQHF. CDR3 DNA: TGTGCCAGCAGCCCTAGGACAGGGGGCTCTCAGCCCCAGCATTTT.

V gene TRBV6-5 combines with J gene TRBJ2-1; 10 nucleotides agree with TRBD1. Germline V gene data show CDR1 as MNHEY and CDR2 as SVGAGI. The J segment lost 4 bases and the V segment lost 2 bases, leaving 2 bases of the junction unmatched. The CDR3 runs 15 residues. The DNA for the CDR3 is TGTGCCAGCAGTTACGGACAGGGGGGTTACAATGAGCAGTTCTTC. Residues: CASSYGQGGYNEQFF.

V gene TRBV20-1 combines with J gene TRBJ2-1, with TRBD2 matching 10 bases. The CDR3 loop spans 15 amino acids. J was trimmed by 7 bases and V by 3 bases; bases with no gene match: 9. From germline, CDR1 is DFQATT and CDR2 SNEGSKA (reference sequence). CDR3 in amino acids: CSASPGASGRNEQFF. CDR3 nucleotides: TGCAGTGCTAGTCCCGGAGCTAGCGGGAGAAATGAGCAGTTCTTC.

CDR3 sequence: CASAGTLTFGELFF. The CDR3, as DNA: TGCGCCAGCGCCGGGACACTGACATTTGGGGAGCTGTTTTTT. The rearrangement uses TRBV5-1 and TRBJ2-2; D perhaps matches TRBD1 (6 bases). Trimming cost V 7 bases and J 8 bases, with 18 bases left between them. From germline, CDR1 is SGHRS and CDR2 YFSETQ. CDR3 length: 14 amino acids.

CDR3: CASSPGQANEKLFF. As DNA, the CDR3 is TGTGCCAGCAGCCCCGGACAGGCTAATGAAAAACTGTTTTTT. This chain joins TRBV11-2 and TRBJ1-4; TRBD1 matches 7 bases. This CDR3 spans 14 amino acids. V lost 5 bases to trimming and J lost 3 bases; unmatched junction nucleotides: 3. The germline CDR1 and CDR2 sequences are SGHAT and FQNNGV. Together with reference TRBV11-2 and TRBJ1-4, the CDR3 gives the full variable domain: EAGVAQSPRYKIIEKRQSVAFWCNPISGHATLYWYQQILGQGPKLLIQFQNNGVVDDSQLPKDRFSAERLKGVDSTLKIQPAKLEDSAVYLCASSPGQANEKLFFGSGTQLSVL.

For the CDR3, the DNA is TGTGCCAGCATAAGGGGGACTTTTGATTCACCCCTCCACTTT. Its protein product is CASIRGTFDSPLHF. This chain links TRBV28 with TRBJ1-6, with a weak D call TRBD1 (6 bases). The CDR3 is made up of 14 amino acids. Between the trimmed V and J ends, which lost 7 bases and 8 bases, there was a span of 15 bases. Looked up from germline, CDR1 is MDHEN and CDR2 is SYDVKM.

The rearrangement links TRBV28 to TRBJ2-5, with 9 bases identical to TRBD1. Trimming at V came to 4 bases and at J to 4 bases, leaving 10 bases not matched to a gene. The CDR3 loop spans 16 amino acids. Germline assignment: CDR1 MDHEN and CDR2 SYDVKM. DNA for the CDR3: TGTGCCAGCAGTTACCCTGGGGGGACAGGGACAGAGACCCAGTACTTC. It yields the protein CASSYPGGTGTETQYF.

This rearrangement joins TRBV2 to TRBJ2-2, with 7 nucleotides matching TRBD1. Germline loops: CDR1 SNHLY, CDR2 FYNNEI. This CDR3 contains 16 residues. The ends lost 7 bases at V and 1 base at J; junction bases unmatched: 9. The CDR3 coding sequence is TGTGCCAGCAAAGGGACAGCCTCTAAGAACACCGGGGAGCTGTTTTTT. As protein: CASKGTASKNTGELFF.

The chain employs TRBV10-3 and TRBJ1-6; TRBD1 might be the D (5 bases). Trimming took off 0 bases at V and 6 bases at J, with 12 bases between the two ends. Per germline, CDR1 ENHRY and CDR2 SYGVKD. The CDR3 is made up of 16 amino acids. The CDR3 DNA is TGTGCCATCAGTGAGTCAGAAGCAGGGACTAATTCACCCCTCCACTTT. It codes for CAISESEAGTNSPLHF.